Sequencing of this T cell receptor beta chain was carried out in a study of glioma-infiltrating T cells. Turning to the study itself: Target coverage was roughly 4- to 11-fold for 850,000 to 1,000,000 blood T cells.

The CDR3 length is 14 residues. Trimming cost V 6 bases and J 3 bases, with 15 bases left between them. CDR1 is MDHEN and CDR2 is SYDVKM in the germline V gene. This clonotype showed up many times. TCR alpha and beta CDR3 regions were amplified from RNA using iRepertoire nested multiplex PCR. For one-step reverse transcription and amplification, 100-400 ng of tissue mRNA or PBMC total RNA was used. TCRdb re-analysed the multiplex PCR reads in MiXCR, keeping a single row per CDR3 protein. The sample records more than 350,000 distinct CDR3 sequences, approximately 42% being singletons. V usage is TRBV28 and J usage is TRBJ2-7, with a tentative D call TRBD2 (5 bases). The sequence came from a human donor with low-grade glioma or glioblastoma, undergoing nonglioma brain surgery, or in good health (not recorded which). Sequenced sample: glioma tissue, nonneoplastic brain tissue, or PBMCs (not recorded which). CDR3: CASSPVGEGYEQYF. Written as DNA, the CDR3 is TGTGCCAGCAGCCCTGTCGGGGAAGGCTACGAGCAGTACTTC. The full variable domain, completed using reference TRBV28 and TRBJ2-7, is DVKVTQSSRYLVKRTGEKVFLECVQDMDHENMFWYRQDPGLGLRLIYFSYDVKMKEKGDIPEGYSVSREKKERFSLILESASTNQTSMYLCASSPVGEGYEQYFGPGTRLTVT.